These 29 T cell receptor beta chains were sequenced from one sample in a study of CD8+ T cells in alopecia areata. Following extraction, RNA underwent reverse transcription to cDNA, which served as the sequencing template. The data were produced by immunoSEQ multiplex PCR, yet TCRdb's version contains in-frame clones alone and is incomplete. The sample includes hundreds of thousands of clones, 60% seen only once; the top ten take 0.75% to 0.95%. Treatment defined: oral pan-JAK inhibitor, 5-10 mg twice daily. The material was CD4+ T cells sorted from blood, obtained around week 54, from a patient treated with tofacitinib. The receptor source for this set is a human donor with alopecia areata.

J is TRBJ2-7 and V is TRBV29-1, with D tentatively TRBD1 (6 bases). Germline CDR1 is SQVTM and CDR2 is ANQGSEA. CDR3 size: 13 residues. The V and J ends lost 4 bases and 7 bases respectively, with 17 bases between them. The chain's CDR3 is CSVGTGTFREQYF. The CDR3 DNA reads as TGCAGCGTTGGAACCGGGACATTTCGGGAGCAGTACTTC.

This clone has a handful of counts. This sequence joins TRBV7-6 and TRBJ1-6, with 9 nucleotides matching TRBD1. The V gene end was trimmed by 6 bases and the J gene end by 5 bases; junction bases not matched to a gene: 5. Germline V lookup: CDR1 SGHVS, CDR2 FNYEAQ. The CDR3 runs to 15 residues. CDR3 bases: TGTGCCAGCAGTCCCGGACAGGGGCATAATTCACCCCTCCACTTT. Translating gives CASSPGQGHNSPLHF.

The chain joins TRBV10-3 to TRBJ1-2, with D possibly being TRBD1 (6 bases). Germline V gene lookup returns CDR1 ENHRY and CDR2 SYGVKD. Trimming shortened V by 2 bases and J by 4 bases, and 8 bases separated the two germline ends. The CDR3 contains 13 residues. In DNA, the CDR3 is TGTGCCATCAGTGAGCCAGGGGCCTATGGCTACACCTTC. Translation gives CAISEPGAYGYTF.

The CDR3 nucleotides read TGTGCCTGGAGGAGGAGACTTTATGAAGGCTACACCTTC. Protein: CAWRRRLYEGYTF. V usage is TRBV30 and J usage is TRBJ1-2; D unresolved. This CDR3 has 13 residues. With 3 bases removed from V and 8 bases from J, the gap between germline ends came to 16 bases. Germline V lookup: CDR1 GTSNPN, CDR2 SVGIG (reference sequence).

The V and J genes are TRBV29-1 and TRBJ2-7; TRBD1 aligns across 9 bases. The CDR3 length is 15 residues. CDR1 and CDR2 (germline): SQVTM, ANQGSEA. V was clipped by 4 bases and J by 1 base; unmatched bases: 8. As DNA, the CDR3 is TGCAGCGTTGGACGCCCCGGGACAGGGTCCTACGAGCAGTACTTC. It translates to CSVGRPGTGSYEQYF.

This clone was picked up a small number of times. The genes are TRBV29-1 and TRBJ2-3; 8 nucleotides align to TRBD1. V gave up 6 bases and J gave up 6 bases; unmatched junction bases: 8. CDR3 size: 13 residues. Germline V gives CDR1 SQVTM, CDR2 ANQGSEA. CDR3 coding DNA: TGCAGCGTAGACCCGACAGGGGTGGATACGCAGTATTTT. Amino acid sequence: CSVDPTGVDTQYF.

As for this clone: Additional DNA sequences in this sample encode the identical CDR3. J is TRBJ2-5 and V is TRBV30; no clear D. CDR3 size: 12 residues. CDR1 and CDR2 (germline): GTSNPN, SVGIG (reference sequence). V was trimmed by 0 bases and J by 1 base, leaving 3 bases between them. The CDR3 DNA sequence: TGTGCCTGGAGTGTCAGCCAAGAGACCCAGTACTTC. Protein product: CAWSVSQETQYF.

V gene TRBV6-5 combines with J gene TRBJ2-7; 13 bases fit TRBD2. The CDR3 contains 14 residues. CDR1 and CDR2 from the germline V gene are MNHEY and SVGAGI. V lost 5 bases to trimming and J lost 4 bases; unmatched junction nucleotides: 2. The CDR3 is CASSGLAGEYEQYF. Here the CDR3 DNA reads TGTGCCAGCAGTGGACTAGCGGGGGAATACGAGCAGTACTTC.

CDR3 in amino acids: CAWSVGDTEAFF. The DNA of the CDR3 is TGTGCCTGGAGTGTGGGGGACACTGAAGCTTTCTTT. This chain links TRBV30 with TRBJ1-1; D might be TRBD1 (5 bases). The germline CDR1 and CDR2 sequences are GTSNPN and SVGIG (reference sequence). With 0 bases removed from V and 3 bases from J, the gap between germline ends came to 5 bases. This CDR3 has 12 amino acids.

The rearrangement links TRBV19 to TRBJ1-1; D perhaps matches TRBD1 (5 bases). V was pared by 3 bases and J by 9 bases, with 14 bases between. This CDR3 comprises 13 residues. Germline values: CDR1 LNHDA, CDR2 SQIVND (reference sequence). The CDR3 coding sequence is TGTGCCAGTAGTATGACCCGGGACCGACAAGCTTTCTTT. This encodes CASSMTRDRQAFF.

The table lists this clone with a few counts. The gene calls are TRBV9 and TRBJ2-1, with D unresolved. Trimming removed 4 bases from V and 8 bases from J, with 7 bases in between. Germline loops: CDR1 SGDLS, CDR2 YYNGEE. This CDR3 has 11 residues. The CDR3, as DNA: TGTGCCAGCAGCCGGACGGATGAGCAGTTCTTC. This translates into CASSRTDEQFF. Together with reference TRBV9 and TRBJ2-1, the CDR3 gives the full variable domain: DSGVTQTPKHLITATGQRVTLRCSPRSGDLSVYWYQQSLDQGLQFLIQYYNGEERAKGNILERFSAQQFPDLHSELNLSSLELGDSALYFCASSRTDEQFFGPGTRLTVL.

V and J are TRBV25-1 and TRBJ2-7, with a weak D call TRBD1 (6 bases). V was cut by 4 bases and J by 3 bases, with 16 bases left in between. Germline V lookup: CDR1 MGHDK, CDR2 SYGVNS. The CDR3 runs to 15 residues. The CDR3 loop is CASSGQQGGGYEQYF. The CDR3 DNA sequence: TGTGCCAGCAGTGGGCAACAGGGTGGGGGCTACGAGCAGTACTTC.

This rearrangement joins TRBV30 to TRBJ2-3; TRBD2 aligns across 8 bases. The CDR3 extends over 20 amino acids. V gave up 0 bases and J gave up 1 base; unmatched junction bases: 18. Germline V CDR1 and CDR2: GTSNPN, SVGIG (reference sequence). Here the CDR3 DNA reads TGTGCCTGGAGTGTACGGACTTGGCGGGGGGTACGACTCGGCACAGATACGCAGTATTTT. Amino acid sequence: CAWSVRTWRGVRLGTDTQYF.

The V gene is TRBV9, the J gene TRBJ2-3; 11 bases match TRBD2. The germline CDR1 and CDR2 sequences are SGDLS and YYNGEE. The CDR3 has 17 residues. J gave up 4 bases and V 2 bases, and 9 bases lay outside the gene matches. In DNA, the CDR3 is TGTGCCAGCAGCGTCGCTAGCGGGGGGCCATCCGCAGATACGCAGTATTTT. Amino acids: CASSVASGGPSADTQYF.

This chain uses TRBV9 with TRBJ2-3; 8 bases line up with TRBD2. This CDR3 has 15 residues. The ends lost 4 bases at V and 4 bases at J; junction bases unmatched: 8. In germline, CDR1 is SGDLS, CDR2 YYNGEE. CDR3 residues: CASSSSGGPADTQYF. The DNA of the CDR3 is TGTGCCAGCAGCTCTTCGGGGGGGCCAGCAGATACGCAGTATTTT.

The chain is built from TRBV19 and TRBJ1-6, with a weak D call TRBD1 (5 bases). Deletions cut 7 bases from V and 8 bases from J, with 12 bases between. The germline CDR1 and CDR2 sequences are LNHDA and SQIVND (reference sequence). The CDR3 runs 13 residues. The CDR3 region has the DNA TGTGCCAGTACCCCGGACACCTATTCACCCCTCCACTTT. Translating gives CASTPDTYSPLHF.

CDR3 loop: CASSLFYRVPGQQEPSSYEQYF. Here the CDR3 DNA reads TGTGCCAGCAGTTTATTTTACAGAGTCCCGGGACAGCAGGAACCGAGCTCCTACGAGCAGTACTTC. The chain couples TRBV27 to TRBJ2-7; 7 bases align to TRBD1. The V gene end was trimmed by 1 base and the J gene end by 0 bases; junction bases not matched to a gene: 24. The germline V gene encodes CDR1 MNHEY and CDR2 SMNVEV (reference sequence). This CDR3 has 22 amino acids.

This clone was counted between two and nine times. The chain employs TRBV4-1 and TRBJ1-3; D uncertain. Germline V lookup: CDR1 MGHRA, CDR2 YSYEKL. Trimming took 0 bases from V and 0 from J, leaving 6 bases between them. The CDR3 is 15 amino acids. CDR3 protein: CASSQETNSGNTIYF. CDR3 nucleotide sequence: TGCGCCAGCAGCCAAGAGACTAACTCTGGAAACACCATATATTTT.

This chain connects TRBV9 to TRBJ2-2; D gene uncertain. The V end lost 3 bases, the J end lost 5 bases, and 5 bases lay between the germline ends. From germline, CDR1 is SGDLS and CDR2 YYNGEE. This CDR3 is 12 amino acids long. CDR3 in amino acids: CASSALTGELFF. As DNA, the CDR3 is TGTGCCAGCAGCGCCCTTACCGGGGAGCTGTTTTTT.

The genes are TRBV30 and TRBJ1-4; D is ambiguous. The germline CDR1 and CDR2 sequences are GTSNPN and SVGIG (reference sequence). This CDR3 is 14 amino acids long. Trimming cost V 2 bases and J 8 bases, with 15 bases left between them. CDR3: CAWSFVVKKEKLFF. CDR3 in DNA: TGTGCCTGGAGTTTTGTGGTTAAGAAGGAAAAACTGTTTTTT.

The V and J genes are TRBV27 and TRBJ2-1; possibly TRBD1 or TRBD2 for D (5 bases each). The CDR3 is made up of 14 amino acids. Germline-derived CDR1 and CDR2 are MNHEY and SMNVEV (reference sequence). V was cut by 4 bases and J by 6 bases, with 13 bases left in between. The CDR3, as DNA: TGTGCCAGCAGTTGGGGACCGGGCGTCAATGAGCAGTTCTTC. Protein product: CASSWGPGVNEQFF.

V gene TRBV29-1 combines with J gene TRBJ1-6; D not resolved. CDR1 and CDR2 from the germline V gene are SQVTM and ANQGSEA. The V and J ends lost 3 bases and 8 bases respectively, with 8 bases between them. The CDR3 runs 12 residues. The CDR3 region is CSVDDGDSPLHF. The CDR3 DNA is TGCAGCGTTGACGATGGAGATTCACCCCTCCACTTT.

The gene calls are TRBV29-1 and TRBJ1-1; TRBD1 is a possible D gene (5 bases). This CDR3 is 12 amino acids long. Germline-derived CDR1 and CDR2 are SQVTM and ANQGSEA. The V end was cut by 2 bases, the J end by 6 bases, with 10 bases between. In DNA form, the CDR3 reads TGCAGCGTTGAATCAGGGAGCGCTGAAGCTTTCTTT. Translation: CSVESGSAEAFF.

V and J are TRBV5-1 and TRBJ1-5; D not resolved. Germline lookup yields CDR1 SGHRS and CDR2 YFSETQ. CDR3 length equals 14 residues. The V and J ends lost 0 bases and 7 bases respectively, with 11 bases between them. The CDR3 sequence is CASSLEGLGQPQHF. The CDR3 DNA reads TGCGCCAGCAGCTTGGAAGGGTTAGGACAGCCCCAGCATTTT.

This chain uses TRBV5-6 with TRBJ2-1; D is unresolved. Trimming shortened V by 3 bases and J by 6 bases, and 7 bases separated the two germline ends. CDR1 is SGHDT and CDR2 is YYEEEE in the germline V gene. The CDR3 extends over 12 amino acids. The DNA of the CDR3 is TGTGCCAGCAGCTCCTTTGGCAATGAGCAGTTCTTC. Translating it yields CASSSFGNEQFF.

The chain couples TRBV2 to TRBJ1-1; TRBD1 agrees at 7 bases. This CDR3 has 14 residues. With 6 bases clipped from V and 4 bases from J, the junction kept 8 bases outside the gene matches. Germline assignment: CDR1 SNHLY and CDR2 FYNNEI. CDR3 DNA sequence: TGTGCCAGCAGGAGAAGACAGGGAGGCACTGAAGCTTTCTTT. Amino acids: CASRRRQGGTEAFF.

V and J are TRBV5-6 and TRBJ2-5; D gene unclear. The V and J ends lost 0 bases and 5 bases respectively, with 14 bases between them. Germline V gives CDR1 SGHDT, CDR2 YYEEEE. The CDR3 extends over 15 amino acids. The CDR3 here is CASSLASVFEETQYF. CDR3 bases: TGTGCCAGCAGCTTGGCCTCAGTTTTTGAGGAGACCCAGTACTTC.

The chain is built from TRBV29-1 and TRBJ1-2; no reliable D call. Trimming left V 4 bases short and J 2 bases short, with 11 bases between. Germline CDR1 reads SQVTM; CDR2 reads ANQGSEA. The CDR3 spans 13 residues. CDR3 coding DNA: TGCAGCGTTGGTAACAGCTTAAACTATGGCTACACCTTC. Protein product: CSVGNSLNYGYTF.

Only a few counts were recorded for this clone. In nucleotides, the CDR3 is TGTGCCAGCAGCCCTGCAGGGGCCAACGTCCTGACTTTC. Translating it yields CASSPAGANVLTF. The rearrangement joins TRBV5-4 to TRBJ2-6; D is uncertain. The germline V gene has CDR1 SGHNT and CDR2 YYREEE (reference sequence). Trimming removed 4 bases at V and 4 bases at J, with 6 bases between. CDR3 length equals 13 residues.